These 30 T cell receptor beta chains share one sample of origin, sequenced in a study of blood T cell repertoires in COVID-19. Method: immunoSEQ multiplex PCR; TCRdb's copy keeps in-frame clones and lacks some. This table has fewer than 250,000 clones, about 88% appearing once. Sequencing used peripheral blood. The source is a middle-aged woman who had recovered from COVID-19.

This clone was counted between two and nine times. The chain uses TRBV6-5 and TRBJ2-1, with 7 bases that match TRBD2. The CDR3 has 15 amino acids. CDR1 is MNHEY, CDR2 SVGAGI, per germline. The V segment lost 2 bases and the J segment 5 bases; nucleotides outside the gene matches: 6. Written as DNA, the CDR3 is TGTGCCAGCAGTTACGGAGCGGGATATAACAATGAGCAGTTCTTC. It translates to CASSYGAGYNNEQFF.

CDR3 sequence: CASSQDSSDEQFF. CDR3 coding DNA: TGCGCCAGCAGCCAAGACAGTTCCGATGAGCAGTTCTTC. The V call is TRBV4-1, the J call TRBJ2-1; D is ambiguous. Trimming shortened V by 0 bases and J by 8 bases, and 8 bases separated the two germline ends. Germline V gene lookup returns CDR1 MGHRA and CDR2 YSYEKL. The CDR3 runs to 13 residues.

V is TRBV15 and J is TRBJ2-1; 9 positions match TRBD1. CDR1 and CDR2 from the germline V gene are LNHNV and YYDKDF (reference sequence). Trimming removed 4 bases from V and 10 bases from J; junction bases left unmatched: 8. The CDR3 length is 14 residues. The CDR3 DNA is TGTGCCACCAGCATTAAACAGGGGGCGTGGGAGCAGTTCTTC. Protein sequence: CATSIKQGAWEQFF.

This clone was counted a few times. The chain links TRBV29-1 to TRBJ2-1, with 16 bases aligning to TRBD2. This CDR3 region has 15 residues. Trimming cost V 7 bases and J 7 bases; bases outside gene matches: 7. Germline loops: CDR1 SQVTM, CDR2 ANQGSEA. The CDR3 sequence is CSALKGLAGGNEQFF. In DNA form, the CDR3 reads TGCAGCGCTCTGAAGGGACTAGCGGGAGGGAATGAGCAGTTCTTC.

The J gene is TRBJ2-2, the V gene TRBV29-1; 9 bases map to TRBD1. CDR3 length: 15 residues. With V trimmed by 3 bases and J by 6 bases, 8 bases remained unmatched. CDR1 is SQVTM and CDR2 is ANQGSEA in the germline V gene. The CDR3 protein is CSVDGPGQGPGELFF. Written as DNA, the CDR3 is TGCAGCGTTGATGGTCCGGGACAGGGACCCGGGGAGCTGTTTTTT.

This chain uses TRBV7-6 with TRBJ2-5; 10 nucleotides agree with TRBD1. The CDR3 length is 20 residues. Germline CDR1 reads SGHVS; CDR2 reads FNYEAQ. V trimming: 2 bases; J trimming: 4 bases; junction bases outside the gene matches: 19. CDR3 in DNA: TGTGCCAGCAGCTTAAGTCCAACGCTGACAGGGGGCGCTTGGCGAGAGACCCAGTACTTC. Residues: CASSLSPTLTGGAWRETQYF.

This clone has a handful of counts. Here the CDR3 DNA reads TGTGCCTGGAGTTTGGGACTAGCGGTCGGGGAGCTGTTTTTT. Residues: CAWSLGLAVGELFF. The chain couples TRBV30 to TRBJ2-2, with 11 positions matching TRBD2. The length of the CDR3 is 14 residues. The V gene end was trimmed by 2 bases and the J gene end by 7 bases; junction bases not matched to a gene: 3. The germline V gene encodes CDR1 GTSNPN and CDR2 SVGIG (reference sequence).

This clone has a single count. The chain joins TRBV7-2 to TRBJ2-7; no clear D. Looked up from germline, CDR1 is SGHTA and CDR2 is FQGNSA. Trimming shortened V by 5 bases and J by 3 bases, and 14 bases separated the two germline ends. This CDR3 is built from 14 residues. The CDR3 nucleotides read TGTGCCAGCAGCGACAATCGGTGGAACTACGAGCAGTACTTC. It is translated as CASSDNRWNYEQYF.

The chain combines TRBV5-1 with TRBJ2-2; D remains ambiguous. Germline V CDR1 and CDR2: SGHRS, YFSETQ. The CDR3 has 13 residues. Trimming pared 4 bases from V and 1 base from J, leaving 5 bases between. In nucleotides, the CDR3 is TGCGCCAGCAGCCGCGAGAACACCGGGGAGCTGTTTTTT. It specifies CASSRENTGELFF.

The chain uses TRBV5-6 and TRBJ2-7; 13 positions agree with TRBD2. The ends lost 5 bases at V and 4 bases at J; junction bases unmatched: 12. From germline, CDR1 is SGHDT and CDR2 YYEEEE. The CDR3 length is 17 residues. The CDR3: CASRIRLAGGGPYEQYF. CDR3 coding DNA: TGTGCCAGCAGGATACGACTAGCGGGAGGCGGTCCTTACGAGCAGTACTTC.

The gene calls are TRBV6-6 and TRBJ2-7; 9 nucleotides align to TRBD2. With V trimmed by 7 bases and J by 2 bases, 3 bases remained unmatched. The CDR3 length is 13 residues. Germline CDR1 and CDR2: MNHNY and SVGAGI (reference sequence). The CDR3 loop is CASMRGRAYEQYF. CDR3 bases: TGTGCCAGCATGCGCGGGAGGGCCTACGAGCAGTACTTC.

On this clone: The same CDR3 arises from other DNA sequences in this sample as well. The chain recombines TRBV29-1 with TRBJ2-3; D possibly corresponds to TRBD1 (6 bases). The CDR3 contains 13 residues. Germline V gene data show CDR1 as SQVTM and CDR2 as ANQGSEA. The germline V and J ends were trimmed by 4 bases and 0 bases, with 8 bases remaining between them. The CDR3 DNA sequence: TGCAGCGTTGTAGGGGGTAGCACAGATACGCAGTATTTT. This translates into CSVVGGSTDTQYF.

The rearrangement uses TRBV29-1 and TRBJ1-3; D is undetermined. From germline, CDR1 is SQVTM and CDR2 ANQGSEA. The CDR3 runs to 14 residues. Between the trimmed V and J ends, which lost 3 bases and 0 bases, there was a span of 9 bases. This chain's CDR3 is CSVEIRSSGNTIYF. CDR3 DNA: TGCAGCGTTGAGATTCGGAGCTCTGGAAACACCATATATTTT.

The chain links TRBV5-1 to TRBJ2-5; 7 bases map to TRBD1. In germline, CDR1 is SGHRS, CDR2 YFSETQ. The CDR3 is 16 amino acids. Trimming cost V 4 bases and J 2 bases; bases outside gene matches: 11. The DNA of the CDR3 is TGCGCCAGCAGCCCGGCTTGGGGACAGAGACAAGAGACCCAGTACTTC. Encoded protein: CASSPAWGQRQETQYF.

The V and J genes are TRBV30 and TRBJ1-2; the D gene is possibly TRBD1 (5 bases). Between the trimmed V and J ends, which lost 5 bases and 8 bases, there was a span of 15 bases. CDR3 size: 12 residues. The germline gives CDR1 GTSNPN, CDR2 SVGIG (reference sequence). The DNA of the CDR3 is TGTGCCTGGGCGCGGGGGAGTGGAGGCTACACCTTC. Its protein product is CAWARGSGGYTF.

This clone was observed a handful of times. The chain recombines TRBV7-8 with TRBJ2-1; D might be TRBD1 (8 bases). From germline, CDR1 is SGHVS and CDR2 FQNEAQ. The CDR3 is 17 amino acids. V lost 6 bases, J lost 6 bases, and 24 bases lay in between. In DNA, the CDR3 is TGTGCCAGCAGTCCACAGGGGGGTAGCGGGCGAAGCAATGAGCAGTTCTTC. It is translated as CASSPQGGSGRSNEQFF. The complete variable domain, with remaining parts taken from reference TRBV7-8 and TRBJ2-1, reads GAGVSQSPRYKVAKRGQDVALRCDPISGHVSLFWYQQALGQGPEFLTYFQNEAQLDKSGLPSDRFFAERPEGSVSTLKIQRTQQEDSAVYLCASSPQGGSGRSNEQFFGPGTRLTVL.

The chain links TRBV27 to TRBJ2-1; 15 bases align to TRBD2. Germline CDR1 reads MNHEY; CDR2 reads SMNVEV (reference sequence). The CDR3 is 20 residues long. V lost 4 bases and J lost 4; bases outside the gene matches: 14. In DNA, the CDR3 is TGTGCCAGCAGTTCCACTAGGACTAGCGGGAGGGCCACGCGTTACAATGAGCAGTTCTTC. Translated: CASSSTRTSGRATRYNEQFF.

V is TRBV29-1 and J is TRBJ2-1; 9 bases fit TRBD2. Losses at the gene ends were 2 bases for V and 4 bases for J; bases not matched to a gene: 3. The germline V gene encodes CDR1 SQVTM and CDR2 ANQGSEA. The CDR3 totals 14 residues. Here the CDR3 reads CSVEMLAGYNEQFF. DNA for the CDR3: TGCAGCGTTGAAATGCTAGCGGGGTACAATGAGCAGTTCTTC.

Only a few counts were recorded for this clone. V usage is TRBV4-3 and J usage is TRBJ2-5; 8 positions match TRBD2. CDR1 is LGHNA and CDR2 is YSLEER in the germline V gene. CDR3 size: 17 residues. After removal of 0 bases from V and 3 bases from J, the junction contained 9 bases not matched to a gene. CDR3 loop: CASSQDRREGTEETQYF. The CDR3 nucleotides read TGCGCCAGCAGCCAAGACAGACGGGAGGGAACTGAAGAGACCCAGTACTTC.

V usage is TRBV28 and J usage is TRBJ2-7; D may be TRBD1 (6 bases). V dropped 2 bases and J dropped 2 bases, with 13 bases sitting between them. The germline gives CDR1 MDHEN, CDR2 SYDVKM. There are 15 residues in the CDR3. CDR3 nucleotide sequence: TGTGCCAGCAGTTTACTGGGGGCCACCCCCTACGAGCAGTACTTC. It specifies CASSLLGATPYEQYF.

The chain is built from TRBV30 and TRBJ2-5, with D possibly TRBD1 on 8 matching bases. CDR3 length: 17 residues. CDR1 and CDR2 from the germline V gene are GTSNPN and SVGIG (reference sequence). V was pared by 2 bases and J by 7 bases, with 26 bases between. The CDR3 spells CAWSSQRTGRASGTQYF. Written as DNA, the CDR3 is TGTGCCTGGAGTTCACAAAGGACAGGGAGGGCCTCGGGGACCCAGTACTTC.

V and J are TRBV19 and TRBJ2-7; 11 bases match TRBD2. The CDR3 is made up of 14 amino acids. V shed 3 bases and J 2 bases; nucleotides not matched to a gene: 0. The germline gives CDR1 LNHDA, CDR2 SQIVND (reference sequence). CDR3: CASSMTSGTYEQYF. CDR3 nucleotide sequence: TGTGCCAGTAGTATGACTAGCGGGACCTACGAGCAGTACTTC.

V and J are TRBV11-2 and TRBJ2-1, with 7 bases identical to TRBD2. Trimming cost V 1 base and J 7 bases; bases outside gene matches: 7. Germline assignment: CDR1 SGHAT and CDR2 FQNNGV. The CDR3 is 15 residues long. CDR3 amino acids: CASSLGGGGWNEQFF. As DNA, the CDR3 is TGTGCCAGCAGCTTAGGGGGCGGGGGTTGGAATGAGCAGTTCTTC.

This chain links TRBV7-2 with TRBJ1-2; the D gene is possibly TRBD1 (6 bases). This CDR3 comprises 15 residues. Trimming shortened V by 1 base and J by 2 bases, and 11 bases separated the two germline ends. Germline CDR1 SGHTA, CDR2 FQGNSA. This chain's CDR3 is CASSLVGGQNYGYTF. The CDR3 DNA reads TGTGCCAGCAGCTTAGTCGGTGGACAGAACTATGGCTACACCTTC. Combining the CDR3 with reference TRBV7-2 and TRBJ1-2 gives the whole variable domain GAGVSQSPSNKVTEKGKDVELRCDPISGHTALYWYRQSLGQGLEFLIYFQGNSAPDKSGLPSDRFSAERTGGSVSTLTIQRTQQEDSAVYLCASSLVGGQNYGYTFGSGTRLTVV.

The DNA of the CDR3 is TGTGCCAGCAGCTTAATCGGCAGGGGTAGCAATCAGCCCCAGCATTTT. Amino acid sequence: CASSLIGRGSNQPQHF. This chain connects TRBV7-2 to TRBJ1-5, with D maybe TRBD1 (6 bases). Trimming removed 2 bases from V and 0 bases from J, with 11 bases in between. Germline V gives CDR1 SGHTA, CDR2 FQGNSA. This CDR3 has 16 residues.

The J gene is TRBJ2-3, the V gene TRBV5-1, with TRBD2 matching 7 bases. The CDR3 spans 16 residues. Looked up from germline, CDR1 is SGHRS and CDR2 is YFSETQ. The V gene end was trimmed by 0 bases and the J gene end by 2 bases; junction bases not matched to a gene: 6. In DNA, the CDR3 is TGCGCCAGCAGCTTGGCACTAGCGCCTATCACAGATACGCAGTATTTT. Translation gives CASSLALAPITDTQYF.

This sequence joins TRBV7-9 and TRBJ2-2; D is unresolved. Looked up from germline, CDR1 is SEHNR and CDR2 is FQNEAQ (reference sequence). The CDR3 has 15 amino acids. The V end was cut by 5 bases, the J end by 2 bases, with 12 bases between. As DNA, the CDR3 is TGTGCCAGCAGCCTCCAGAGCGCCAACACCGGGGAGCTGTTTTTT. Amino acid sequence: CASSLQSANTGELFF. The full variable domain, with the rest looked up from reference TRBV7-9 and TRBJ2-2, is DTGVSQNPRHKITKRGQNVTFRCDPISEHNRLYWYRQTLGQGPEFLTYFQNEAQLEKSRLLSDRFSAERPKGSFSTLEIQRTEQGDSAMYLCASSLQSANTGELFFGEGSRLTVL.

This clone was found a few times. The V gene is TRBV27, the J gene TRBJ1-2, with no clear D. The V and J ends lost 0 bases and 7 bases respectively, with 6 bases between them. CDR1 MNHEY and CDR2 SMNVEV come from the germline V gene (reference sequence). The CDR3 contains 12 residues. The CDR3 nucleotides are TGTGCCAGCAGTTTATCGGGAGCTGGCTACACCTTC. It yields the protein CASSLSGAGYTF.

This chain joins TRBV25-1 and TRBJ2-7, with 14 bases lining up with TRBD2. Germline CDR1 MGHDK, CDR2 SYGVNS. Trimming cost V 4 bases and J 5 bases; bases outside gene matches: 4. This CDR3 has 15 residues. CDR3 loop: CASSARGLAGDEQYF. In DNA form, the CDR3 reads TGTGCCAGCAGTGCACGGGGACTAGCGGGAGACGAGCAGTACTTC.

The chain recombines TRBV28 with TRBJ1-4, with TRBD1 matching 7 bases. Germline lookup yields CDR1 MDHEN and CDR2 SYDVKM. The CDR3 consists of 12 residues. J was trimmed by 8 bases and V by 8 bases; bases with no gene match: 5. In nucleotides, the CDR3 is TGTGCCAGCGTACAGGGGCGGGAAAAACTGTTTTTT. This translates into CASVQGREKLFF.